Below are 20 T cell receptor beta chains sequenced from a single sample in a study of vaccination effects on CD4 cells after COVID-19. Antigen-specific CD4+ T cells expanded by the ViraFEST assay with viral peptide pools were then sequenced. Once cultured for approximately ten days, the cells underwent separation to obtain CD4+ T cells. Subjects were given two BNT162b2 or mRNA-1273 vaccine doses. Libraries were prepared by immunoSEQ multiplex PCR; TCRdb keeps only in-frame clonotypes and omits some of them. The data hold around 30,000 clones, with 72% observed a single time. For these receptors, no antigen is known. Sequenced material: CD4+ T cells from PBMCs cultured with HCoV-229E spike peptides, taken after COVID-19 vaccination. These TCRs come from a human donor who received a COVID-19 vaccine.

The genes are TRBV7-9 and TRBJ2-1; 7 bases map to TRBD2. The V segment lost 2 bases and the J segment 5 bases; nucleotides outside the gene matches: 18. Germline V CDR1 and CDR2: SEHNR, FQNEAQ (reference sequence). There are 19 residues in the CDR3. The CDR3 protein is CASSLKHLGDYQKDNEQFF. The DNA of the CDR3 is TGTGCCAGCAGCTTAAAACACCTGGGGGACTACCAAAAAGACAATGAGCAGTTCTTC.

A word on this clone: This specimen includes other DNA sequences encoding the same CDR3. The chain couples TRBV5-1 to TRBJ2-3, with 10 bases lining up with TRBD1. Losses at the gene ends were 0 bases for V and 3 bases for J; bases not matched to a gene: 4. The CDR3 consists of 16 residues. The germline CDR1 and CDR2 sequences are SGHRS and YFSETQ. The DNA for the CDR3 is TGCGCCAGCAGCTTGGGGACAGGGGGAGGAACAGATACGCAGTATTTT. Translating gives CASSLGTGGGTDTQYF.

The rearrangement uses TRBV19 and TRBJ1-4; TRBD1 matches 7 bases. V shed 7 bases, J shed 5 bases, and the junction held 1 base outside the gene matches. Germline values: CDR1 LNHDA, CDR2 SQIVND (reference sequence). CDR3 length: 12 residues. CDR3 protein: CASTGQNEKLFF. The CDR3 nucleotides are TGTGCCAGTACGGGACAGAATGAAAAACTGTTTTTT.

This rearrangement joins TRBV11-2 to TRBJ2-3, with D hard to call. CDR1 SGHAT and CDR2 FQNNGV come from the germline V gene. CDR3 length: 15 residues. V was shortened by 5 bases and J by 2 bases, with 14 bases between the two germline ends. The CDR3 region has the DNA TGTGCCAGCAGCCCCCTGGGCGGTTTCACAGATACGCAGTATTTT. Its protein product is CASSPLGGFTDTQYF.

This sequence joins TRBV2 and TRBJ2-7, with D perhaps matching TRBD2 (6 bases). The V gene's germline CDR1 is SNHLY and CDR2 FYNNEI. The V gene lost 7 bases and the J gene lost 0 bases, with 10 bases spanning the gap. This CDR3 has 13 amino acids. CDR3 nucleotides: TGTGCCAGCAATGACGGGGGCTCCTACGAGCAGTACTTC. Translated, it gives CASNDGGSYEQYF.

This clone was seen only a few times. The rearrangement links TRBV4-1 to TRBJ2-1; TRBD1 agrees at 7 bases. Germline V gene lookup returns CDR1 MGHRA and CDR2 YSYEKL. CDR3 length: 16 amino acids. Losses at the gene ends were 6 bases for V and 5 bases for J; bases not matched to a gene: 13. This CDR3 reads CASRPTRDRGDNEQFF. CDR3 bases: TGCGCCAGCAGACCTACCCGGGACAGAGGCGACAATGAGCAGTTCTTC.

The J gene is TRBJ2-3, the V gene TRBV4-2; 13 nucleotides match TRBD2. The CDR3 totals 20 residues. In germline, CDR1 is LGHNA, CDR2 YNFKEQ. The V and J ends lost 4 bases and 4 bases, in that order; junction bases with no gene match: 17. The DNA of the CDR3 is TGTGCCAGCAGCCGAACGCCCGGGACTAGCGGGAAGTTAGGGGCAGATACGCAGTATTTT. Protein: CASSRTPGTSGKLGADTQYF.

V and J are TRBV6-1 and TRBJ1-2, with 7 nucleotides matching TRBD1. Germline loops: CDR1 MNHNS, CDR2 SASEGT. Unmatched junction bases numbered 2, after V lost 1 base and J lost 9 bases. The CDR3 contains 12 residues. DNA of the CDR3: TGTGCCAGCAGTGAAGGGGACAGCCGCTACACCTTC. Encoded protein: CASSEGDSRYTF.

The gene calls are TRBV5-5 and TRBJ1-4; D is unresolved. This CDR3 is built from 17 residues. Trimming cost V 0 bases and J 9 bases, with 21 bases left between them. Germline CDR1 reads SGHKS; CDR2 reads YYEKEE (reference sequence). As DNA, the CDR3 is TGTGCCAGCAGCTTGGGTCTAATGCTTTCGAAAGTTCAAAAACTGTTTTTT. This codes for CASSLGLMLSKVQKLFF.

The rearrangement links TRBV5-1 to TRBJ2-4, with D perhaps TRBD1 or TRBD2 (5 bases each). Trimming removed 3 bases at V and 1 base at J, with 11 bases between. CDR3 length equals 15 residues. CDR1 SGHRS and CDR2 YFSETQ come from the germline V gene. The CDR3 reads CASSWGGGAKNIQYF. The CDR3 nucleotides are TGCGCCAGCAGCTGGGGCGGCGGGGCCAAAAACATTCAGTACTTC.

The V and J genes are TRBV19 and TRBJ1-5; D is possibly TRBD1 (5 bases). The V end lost 7 bases, the J end lost 4 bases, and 17 bases lay between the germline ends. The CDR3 runs to 15 residues. The germline V gene has CDR1 LNHDA and CDR2 SQIVND (reference sequence). CDR3 bases: TGTGCCAGTAACCTTTGGGGCGCCTCTAATCAGCCCCAGCATTTT. It is translated as CASNLWGASNQPQHF.

This sequence joins TRBV9 and TRBJ2-1; 8 bases agree with TRBD1. Trimming took 3 bases from V and 0 from J; bases not matched to a gene: 8. This CDR3 contains 17 residues. Germline-derived CDR1 and CDR2 are SGDLS and YYNGEE. In DNA form, the CDR3 reads TGTGCCAGCAGCGCAGGACAGGGCCTTCTCTCCTACAATGAGCAGTTCTTC. It codes for CASSAGQGLLSYNEQFF.

The V and J genes are TRBV7-9 and TRBJ2-1; D unresolved. CDR1 is SEHNR, CDR2 FQNEAQ, per germline (reference sequence). V dropped 5 bases and J dropped 8 bases, with 19 bases sitting between them. This CDR3 comprises 15 residues. DNA of the CDR3: TGTGCCAGCAGCCCCATGGCTAGAGGATACGATGAGCAGTTCTTC. It encodes CASSPMARGYDEQFF.

This chain links TRBV18 with TRBJ1-5; D is possibly TRBD1 (5 bases). V was trimmed by 0 bases and J by 2 bases, leaving 8 bases between them. The CDR3 is 15 amino acids. Germline V lookup: CDR1 KGHSH, CDR2 LQKENI. The CDR3 region is CASSPPGGRNQPQHF. The CDR3 nucleotides are TGTGCCAGCTCACCACCGGGGGGACGCAATCAGCCCCAGCATTTT.

The gene calls are TRBV6-5 and TRBJ1-4, with D possibly matching TRBD1 (6 bases). The ends were cut back, 10 bases at V and 6 bases at J, with 18 bases in the middle. Per germline, CDR1 MNHEY and CDR2 SVGAGI. The CDR3 covers 14 residues. CDR3 residues: CATQQGIGYEKLFF. CDR3 in DNA: TGTGCCACTCAGCAGGGGATCGGGTATGAAAAACTGTTTTTT.

This chain uses TRBV5-4 with TRBJ1-1, with unresolved D. The germline V gene has CDR1 SGHNT and CDR2 YYREEE (reference sequence). The CDR3 is made up of 13 amino acids. The V end lost 0 bases, the J end lost 1 base, and 4 bases lay between the germline ends. CDR3 in DNA: TGTGCCAGCAGCTTGGAGGAGAACACTGAAGCTTTCTTT. Translated: CASSLEENTEAFF.

This clone has more than one count but fewer than ten. This rearrangement joins TRBV5-1 to TRBJ2-2; the match to TRBD2 covers 7 bases. V was pared by 3 bases and J by 0 bases, with 2 bases of the junction left unmatched. The CDR3 spans 15 residues. Germline assignment: CDR1 SGHRS and CDR2 YFSETQ. The CDR3 bases are TGCGCCAGCAGCTGGGGGGGAGCGAACACCGGGGAGCTGTTTTTT. Its protein product is CASSWGGANTGELFF.

The genes are TRBV21-1 and TRBJ2-1; TRBD2, the table's D call, was not compared with the DNA. TRBV21-1 is labeled a pseudogene. The CDR3 consists of 17 residues. CDR3 DNA: TGTGCCAGCAGCAAATCTTCGGGTAGCGGGGGAAGCAATGAGCAGTTCTTC. The encoded protein is CASSKSSGSGGSNEQFF.

The chain employs TRBV7-9 and TRBJ2-7; D is perhaps TRBD1 (5 bases). Per the germline V gene, CDR1 is SEHNR and CDR2 is FQNEAQ (reference sequence). The CDR3 covers 17 residues. V dropped 3 bases and J dropped 0 bases, with 18 bases sitting between them. CDR3 amino acids: CASSFDYSGPSSYEQYF. The CDR3 DNA reads TGTGCCAGCAGCTTCGATTATTCAGGGCCAAGCTCCTACGAGCAGTACTTC.

This clone was counted only a few times. The rearrangement links TRBV5-5 to TRBJ1-1, with 7 bases matching TRBD1. The CDR3 has 15 amino acids. The V segment lost 0 bases and the J segment 0 bases; nucleotides outside the gene matches: 2. Germline V gene lookup returns CDR1 SGHKS and CDR2 YYEKEE (reference sequence). The CDR3, as DNA: TGTGCCAGCAGCTTGGTGGGACAGATGAACACTGAAGCTTTCTTT. It specifies CASSLVGQMNTEAFF.